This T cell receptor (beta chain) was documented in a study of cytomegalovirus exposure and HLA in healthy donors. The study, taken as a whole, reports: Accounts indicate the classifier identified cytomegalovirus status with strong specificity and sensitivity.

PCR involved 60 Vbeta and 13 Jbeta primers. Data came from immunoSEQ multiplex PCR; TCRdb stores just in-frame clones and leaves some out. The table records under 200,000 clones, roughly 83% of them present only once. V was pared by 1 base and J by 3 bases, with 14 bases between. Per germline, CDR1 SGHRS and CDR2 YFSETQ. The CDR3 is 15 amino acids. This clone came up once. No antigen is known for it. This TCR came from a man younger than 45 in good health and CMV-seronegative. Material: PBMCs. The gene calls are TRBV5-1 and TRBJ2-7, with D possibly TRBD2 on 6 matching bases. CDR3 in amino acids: CASSLMSSAFYEQYF. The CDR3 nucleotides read TGCGCCAGCAGCTTGATGTCTAGCGCCTTCTACGAGCAGTACTTC.